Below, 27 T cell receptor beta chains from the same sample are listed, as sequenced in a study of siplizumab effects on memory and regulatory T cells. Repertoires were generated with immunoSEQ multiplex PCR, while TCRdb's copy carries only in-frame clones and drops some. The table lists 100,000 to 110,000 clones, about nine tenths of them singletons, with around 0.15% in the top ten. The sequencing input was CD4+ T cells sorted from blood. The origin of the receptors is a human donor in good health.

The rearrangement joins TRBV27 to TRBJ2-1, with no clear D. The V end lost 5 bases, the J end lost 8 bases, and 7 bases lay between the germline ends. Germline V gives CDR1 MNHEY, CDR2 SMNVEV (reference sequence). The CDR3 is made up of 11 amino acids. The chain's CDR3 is CASSLQDEQFF. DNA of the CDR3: TGTGCCAGCAGTCTACAAGATGAGCAGTTCTTC.

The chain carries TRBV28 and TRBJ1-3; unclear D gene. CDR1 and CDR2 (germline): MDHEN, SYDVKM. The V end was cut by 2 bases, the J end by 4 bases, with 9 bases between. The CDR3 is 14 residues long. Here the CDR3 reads CASSLGLGGNTIYF. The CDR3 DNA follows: TGTGCCAGCAGTTTAGGGCTGGGGGGAAACACCATATATTTT.

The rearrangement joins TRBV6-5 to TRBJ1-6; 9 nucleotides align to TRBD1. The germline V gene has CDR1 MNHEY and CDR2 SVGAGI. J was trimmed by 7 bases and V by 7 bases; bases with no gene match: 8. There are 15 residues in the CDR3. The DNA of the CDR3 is TGTGCCAGCAAAGCCGGGACAGGGTACAATTCACCCCTCCACTTT. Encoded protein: CASKAGTGYNSPLHF.

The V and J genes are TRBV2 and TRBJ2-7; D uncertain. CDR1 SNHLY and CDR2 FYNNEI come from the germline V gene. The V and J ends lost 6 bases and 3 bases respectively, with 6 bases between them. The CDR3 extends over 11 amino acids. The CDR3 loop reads CASSVDYEQYF. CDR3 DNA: TGTGCCAGCAGCGTCGACTACGAGCAGTACTTC.

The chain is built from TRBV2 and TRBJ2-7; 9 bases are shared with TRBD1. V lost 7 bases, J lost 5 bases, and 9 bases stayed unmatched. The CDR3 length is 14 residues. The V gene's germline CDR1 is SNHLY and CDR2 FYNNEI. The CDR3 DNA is TGTGCCAGCAAAAATACAGGGGGCGGCCACGAGCAGTACTTC. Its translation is CASKNTGGGHEQYF.

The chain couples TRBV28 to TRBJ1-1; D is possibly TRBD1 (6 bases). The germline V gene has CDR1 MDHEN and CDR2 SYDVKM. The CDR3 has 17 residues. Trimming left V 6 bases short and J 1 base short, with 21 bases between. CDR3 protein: CASSPSLGGQGNTEAFF. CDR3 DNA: TGTGCCAGCAGCCCTTCCTTAGGGGGGCAGGGGAACACTGAAGCTTTCTTT.

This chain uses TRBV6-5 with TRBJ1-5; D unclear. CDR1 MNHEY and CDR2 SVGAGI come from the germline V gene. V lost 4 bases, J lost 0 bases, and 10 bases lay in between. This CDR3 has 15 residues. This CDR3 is CASSWTDYSNQPQHF. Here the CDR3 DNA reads TGTGCCAGCAGTTGGACGGATTATAGCAATCAGCCCCAGCATTTT.

The CDR3 DNA sequence: TGTGCCAGCAGCCGGGTTCCCCAAAGCTCCTACGAGCAGTACTTC. It is translated as CASSRVPQSSYEQYF. The gene calls are TRBV27 and TRBJ2-7, with no clear D. Germline loops: CDR1 MNHEY, CDR2 SMNVEV (reference sequence). The length of the CDR3 is 15 residues. With 6 bases removed from V and 0 bases from J, the gap between germline ends came to 15 bases.

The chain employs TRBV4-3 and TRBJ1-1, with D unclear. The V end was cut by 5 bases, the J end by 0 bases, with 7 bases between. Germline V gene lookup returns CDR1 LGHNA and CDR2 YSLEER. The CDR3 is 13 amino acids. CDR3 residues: CASSASLNTEAFF. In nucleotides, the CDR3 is TGCGCCAGCAGCGCTAGCCTGAACACTGAAGCTTTCTTT.

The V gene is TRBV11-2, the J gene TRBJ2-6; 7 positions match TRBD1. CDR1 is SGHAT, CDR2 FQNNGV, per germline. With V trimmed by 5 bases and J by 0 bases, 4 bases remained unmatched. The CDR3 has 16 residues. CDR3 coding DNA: TGTGCCAGCAGCCCTAGGGACAGCTCTGGGGCCAACGTCCTGACTTTC. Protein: CASSPRDSSGANVLTF.

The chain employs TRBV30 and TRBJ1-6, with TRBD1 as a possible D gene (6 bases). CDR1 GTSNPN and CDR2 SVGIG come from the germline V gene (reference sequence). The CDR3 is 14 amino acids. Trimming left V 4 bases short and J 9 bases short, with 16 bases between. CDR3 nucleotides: TGTGCCTGGACCCACGCAGGGGCTCGTTCACCCCTCCACTTT. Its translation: CAWTHAGARSPLHF.

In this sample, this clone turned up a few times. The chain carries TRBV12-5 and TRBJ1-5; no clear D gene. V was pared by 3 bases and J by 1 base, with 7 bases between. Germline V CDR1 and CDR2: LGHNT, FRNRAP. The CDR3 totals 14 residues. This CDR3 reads CASGLQYSNQPQHF. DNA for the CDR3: TGTGCTAGTGGTTTACAGTACAGCAATCAGCCCCAGCATTTT.

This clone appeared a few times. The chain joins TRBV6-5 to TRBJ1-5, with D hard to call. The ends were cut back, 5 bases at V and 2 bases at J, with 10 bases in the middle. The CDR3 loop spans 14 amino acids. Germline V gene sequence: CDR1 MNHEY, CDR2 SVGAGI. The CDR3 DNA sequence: TGTGCCAGCAGTGAGGCGGGAGGCAATCAGCCCCAGCATTTT. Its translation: CASSEAGGNQPQHF.

As DNA, the CDR3 is TGTGCCAGCAGCTTAAGCCAGACCACAGATACGCAGTATTTT. Its protein is CASSLSQTTDTQYF. The gene calls are TRBV11-1 and TRBJ2-3; no definite D call. V was shortened by 2 bases and J by 2 bases, with 8 bases between the two germline ends. This CDR3 has 14 residues. Germline assignment: CDR1 SGHAT and CDR2 FQDESV (reference sequence).

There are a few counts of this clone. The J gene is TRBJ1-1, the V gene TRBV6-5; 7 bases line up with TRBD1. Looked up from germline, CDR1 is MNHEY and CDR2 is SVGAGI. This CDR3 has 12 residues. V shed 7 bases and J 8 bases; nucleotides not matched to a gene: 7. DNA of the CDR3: TGTGCCAGCACGCAAACAGGGGCCGAAGCTTTCTTT. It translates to CASTQTGAEAFF.

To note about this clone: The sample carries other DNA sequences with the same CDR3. CDR3 DNA sequence: TGTGCCAGCAGCGTAGTCCCTTCCACAGATACGCAGTATTTT. The encoded protein is CASSVVPSTDTQYF. The gene calls are TRBV9 and TRBJ2-3; no definite D call. Trimming took 0 bases from V and 2 from J, leaving 7 bases between them. This CDR3 region has 14 residues. The V gene's germline CDR1 is SGDLS and CDR2 YYNGEE.

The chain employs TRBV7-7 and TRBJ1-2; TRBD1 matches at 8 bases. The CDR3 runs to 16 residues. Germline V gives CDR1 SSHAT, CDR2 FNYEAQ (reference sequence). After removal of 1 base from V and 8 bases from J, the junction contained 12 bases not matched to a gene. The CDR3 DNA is TGTGCCAGCAGCTTAGAAAGGACAGGGAGCGGTGGCGGCTACACCTTC. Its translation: CASSLERTGSGGGYTF.

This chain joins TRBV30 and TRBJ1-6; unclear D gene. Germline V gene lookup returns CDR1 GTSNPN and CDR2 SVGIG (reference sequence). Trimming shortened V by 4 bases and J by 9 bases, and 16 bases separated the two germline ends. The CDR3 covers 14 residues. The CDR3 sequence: CAWNTLSAGSPLHF. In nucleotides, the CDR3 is TGTGCCTGGAATACACTGAGCGCAGGTTCACCCCTCCACTTT.

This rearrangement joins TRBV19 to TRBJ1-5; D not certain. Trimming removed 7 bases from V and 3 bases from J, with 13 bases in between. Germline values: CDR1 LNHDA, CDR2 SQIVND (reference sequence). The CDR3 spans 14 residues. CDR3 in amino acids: CASTRRENNQPQHF. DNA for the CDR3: TGTGCCAGTACGAGGAGGGAGAACAATCAGCCCCAGCATTTT.

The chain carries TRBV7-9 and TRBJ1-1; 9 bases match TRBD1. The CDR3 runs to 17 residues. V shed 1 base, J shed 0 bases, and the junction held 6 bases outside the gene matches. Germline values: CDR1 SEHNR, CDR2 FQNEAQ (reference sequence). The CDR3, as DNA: TGTGCCAGCAGCTTAGAGGGGGACAGGGTCCTGAACACTGAAGCTTTCTTT. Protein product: CASSLEGDRVLNTEAFF.

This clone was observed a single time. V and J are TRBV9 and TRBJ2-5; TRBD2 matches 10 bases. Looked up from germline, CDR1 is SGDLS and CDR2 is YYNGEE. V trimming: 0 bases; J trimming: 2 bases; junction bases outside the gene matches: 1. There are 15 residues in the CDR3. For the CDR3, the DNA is TGTGCCAGCAGCGTAGAAGCGGGGGGGCAAGAGACCCAGTACTTC. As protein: CASSVEAGGQETQYF.

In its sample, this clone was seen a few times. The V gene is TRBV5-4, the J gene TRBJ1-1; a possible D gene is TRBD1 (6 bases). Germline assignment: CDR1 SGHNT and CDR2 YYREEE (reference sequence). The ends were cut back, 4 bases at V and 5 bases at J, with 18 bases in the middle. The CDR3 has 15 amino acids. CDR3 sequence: CASSVPDRSTTEAFF. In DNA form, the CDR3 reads TGTGCCAGCAGCGTTCCAGACAGGTCGACTACTGAAGCTTTCTTT.

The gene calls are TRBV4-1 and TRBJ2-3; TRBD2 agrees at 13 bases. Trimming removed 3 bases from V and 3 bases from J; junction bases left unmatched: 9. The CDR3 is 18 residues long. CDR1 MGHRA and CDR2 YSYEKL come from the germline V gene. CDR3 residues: CASSQRLAGGISTDTQYF. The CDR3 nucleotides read TGCGCCAGCAGCCAGAGACTAGCGGGGGGTATTTCAACAGATACGCAGTATTTT.

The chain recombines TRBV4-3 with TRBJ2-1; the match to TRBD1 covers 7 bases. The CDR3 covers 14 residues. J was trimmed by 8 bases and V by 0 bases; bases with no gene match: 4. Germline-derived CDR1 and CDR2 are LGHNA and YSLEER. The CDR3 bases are TGCGCCAGCAGCCAAGAAGGGACAGTTCATGAGCAGTTCTTC. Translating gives CASSQEGTVHEQFF.

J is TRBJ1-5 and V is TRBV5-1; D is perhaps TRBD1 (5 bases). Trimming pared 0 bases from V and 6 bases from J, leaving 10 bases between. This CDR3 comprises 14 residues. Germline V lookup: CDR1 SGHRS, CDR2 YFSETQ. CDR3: CASSLAGGSQPQHF. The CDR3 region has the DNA TGCGCCAGCAGCTTGGCCGGGGGAAGTCAGCCCCAGCATTTT.

The CDR3 loop reads CASSLEGNYGYTF. The DNA for the CDR3 is TGTGCCAGCAGCTTAGAAGGGAACTATGGCTACACCTTC. The chain has TRBV11-2 and TRBJ1-2; D is ambiguous. The CDR3 covers 13 residues. Germline V gene sequence: CDR1 SGHAT, CDR2 FQNNGV. V lost 0 bases and J lost 2, with 4 bases in between.

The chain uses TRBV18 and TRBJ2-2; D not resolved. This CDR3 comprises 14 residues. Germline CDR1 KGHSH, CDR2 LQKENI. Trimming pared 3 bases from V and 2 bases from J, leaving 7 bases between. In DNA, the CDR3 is TGTGCCAGCTCACCGCAGAGCAACACCGGGGAGCTGTTTTTT. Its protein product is CASSPQSNTGELFF.